The 3 T cell receptor beta chains reported below all come from one sample, sequenced in a study of shared clonotypes between healthy human individuals. This table comes from immunoSEQ multiplex PCR, and its TCRdb copy is limited to in-frame clones, with some not included. The data show more than 1,200,000 clones, 98% seen once. The sequencing input was naive CD4+ T cells sorted from blood. Indicated subset: CD45RA+ positively selected. The receptors were gathered from a man younger than 45 in good health.

J is TRBJ2-5 and V is TRBV13; D not resolved. The CDR3 is 13 residues long. Per germline, CDR1 PRHDT and CDR2 FYEKMQ (reference sequence). V lost 4 bases and J lost 5, with 11 bases in between. CDR3 nucleotide sequence: TGTGCCAGCAGCTCCCCTGGATATGAGACCCAGTACTTC. It specifies CASSSPGYETQYF.

V is TRBV6-5 and J is TRBJ1-4; 9 positions agree with TRBD1. The CDR3 contains 16 residues. The germline gives CDR1 MNHEY, CDR2 SVGAGI. V trimming: 2 bases; J trimming: 4 bases; junction bases outside the gene matches: 5. In DNA, the CDR3 is TGTGCCAGCAGTTACGATCCGGGACAGGGTAATGAAAAACTGTTTTTT. Translated, it gives CASSYDPGQGNEKLFF.

The genes are TRBV19 and TRBJ2-3; 7 bases agree with TRBD2. CDR3 length equals 16 residues. Germline V lookup: CDR1 LNHDA, CDR2 SQIVND (reference sequence). V shed 5 bases and J 1 base; nucleotides not matched to a gene: 9. CDR3 sequence (DNA): TGTGCCAGTAGTCCCAGGGAGGGTTTCGGCACAGATACGCAGTATTTT. Translation: CASSPREGFGTDTQYF.